The 3 T cell receptor beta chains reported below all come from one sample, sequenced in a study of T cells in tumors after PD-1 blockade (dated by TCRdb to the late 2010s). The receptor library was made with the immunoSEQ multiplex PCR assay. The immuneACCESS repertoire file appears here via TCRdb, limited to in-frame rearrangements. These files lack a portion of the clones; in checked studies, under half of the deficit traces to unresolved V genes, and the cause of the others is not known. This sample has around 60,000 clones in its table, and around four fifths of those were observed once. About an eighth of the sample comes from the top ten. Interpreted using the paper, the time point label stands for: before anti-PD-1 therapy. Sequencing used PBMCs, obtained before anti-PD-1 treatment. The receptors here all came from a human donor with basal cell carcinoma.

For this clone: The sample carries other DNA sequences with the same CDR3. The rearrangement uses TRBV11-2 and TRBJ2-7; 10 nucleotides line up with TRBD1. J gave up 4 bases and V 1 base, and 13 bases lay outside the gene matches. Germline-derived CDR1 and CDR2 are SGHAT and FQNNGV. This CDR3 has 18 amino acids. The CDR3 nucleotides are TGTGCCAGCAGCTTAGCCTCCTCGGTGGGACAGGGGTTATACGAGCAGTACTTC. This gives the protein CASSLASSVGQGLYEQYF.

This clone has only one observation. This CDR3 is CAISEGGFSYNEQFF. In DNA form, the CDR3 reads TGTGCCATCAGTGAGGGGGGGTTCTCCTACAATGAGCAGTTCTTC. The chain joins TRBV10-3 to TRBJ2-1; D is perhaps TRBD2 (6 bases). V was pared by 2 bases and J by 0 bases, with 8 bases between. The CDR3 is 15 amino acids. Germline V gene data show CDR1 as ENHRY and CDR2 as SYGVKD.

In this sample, this clone turned up once. The chain employs TRBV12-5 and TRBJ2-6; D uncertain. Trimming shortened V by 2 bases and J by 2 bases, and 13 bases separated the two germline ends. CDR3 length: 17 amino acids. Germline V gene data show CDR1 as LGHNT and CDR2 as FRNRAP. For the CDR3, the DNA is TGTGCTAGTGGTTTGAACAGTCTTAAAACTGGGGCCAACGTCCTGACTTTC. This gives the protein CASGLNSLKTGANVLTF.